This T cell receptor (beta chain) appears in the sequencing data of a study of shared clonotypes between healthy human individuals. Every one of the donors was a Caucasian adult that lived in Nashville, Tennessee. A single count supports this clone. The same CDR3 is also encoded by other DNA sequences in this sample. Clones were sequenced by immunoSEQ multiplex PCR, and TCRdb holds only the in-frame ones, with some missing. This table holds about 2.4 million clones, approximately 93% found once. The CDR3 extends over 15 amino acids. CDR1 is SGHRS and CDR2 is YFSETQ in the germline V gene. The V and J ends lost 4 bases and 3 bases, in that order; junction bases with no gene match: 6.

V gene TRBV5-1 combines with J gene TRBJ2-3, with TRBD2 matching 9 bases. Sequencing was done on a sample of naive CD4+ T cells from PBMCs. Subset specified: CD45RA+ positively selected. This clonotype was sampled from a man in his late teens or twenties in good health. Some clones in this sample may be carry-over from other donors' samples. The CDR3 loop is CASSPGLARTDTQYF. The CDR3 nucleotides are TGCGCCAGCAGCCCCGGACTAGCGAGGACAGATACGCAGTATTTT.